This T cell receptor beta chain came from a study of cytomegalovirus exposure and HLA in healthy donors. Study overall: A previous analysis identified more than 100 million unique TCR beta sequences derived from roughly 180 million T cells.

Findings and limits, study-wide: Analysis performed later showed TCR beta chains linked to HLA being more clonally expanded than equally common others. Cytomegalovirus association was listed for approximately 150 TCR beta chains.

This CDR3 is built from 15 residues. Germline V gene sequence: CDR1 MNHEY, CDR2 SVGAGI. V was pared by 6 bases and J by 0 bases, with 11 bases between. PCR used 60 Vbeta primers and 13 Jbeta primers. Original processing methods: In a later analysis, the count reached tens of millions of unique TCR beta chains, with 10 million to 11 million shared. The assay was immunoSEQ multiplex PCR, and TCRdb's table has in-frame clones only and misses some. V, J and clone size reflect that table, while D and trimming were determined from the DNA. Found here are 65,000 to 90,000 clones, around 80% of them singletons; the top ten hold 2% to 3%. Note on this clone: As yet, its antigen is unknown.

The sample was PBMCs. The J gene is TRBJ1-4, the V gene TRBV6-5; no clear D. This sequence was found in a man aged 25 to 40 in good health and CMV-seronegative. In DNA form, the CDR3 reads TGTGCCAGCAGCCCACGAGGAACAACTAATGAAAAACTGTTTTTT. Its protein is CASSPRGTTNEKLFF.